This TCR beta chain was identified during a study of blood T cells in healthy people across ages. Findings and caveats of the study: Unsorted PBMCs prevented conclusive naive versus antigen-experienced comparison. Measured against age, TCR beta diversity per million T cells decreased in a roughly linear manner.

Deletions cut 3 bases from V and 10 bases from J, with 14 bases between. CDR3 length equals 12 residues. CDR1 DFQATT and CDR2 SNEGSKA come from the germline V gene (reference sequence). On this clonotype: Its cognate antigen is unknown.

Primers used in a second PCR of roughly 6 to 12 cycles were a sample-barcoded 5' primer and a J-beta primer mix. Researchers report that each sample yielded at least 2.5 million CDR3-containing paired-end reads. TCRdb used MiXCR to reprocess the 5' RACE reads, holding one entry per CDR3 protein. The repertoire holds under 800,000 distinct CDR3 sequences, with 40% to 45% as singletons. This TCR was recovered from a woman aged 60-75 years in good health. The sequenced material came from blood. This chain joins TRBV20-1 and TRBJ2-3; D perhaps matches TRBD2 (5 bases). CDR3 DNA: TGCAGTGCTAGTACTAGTCTCGGTGCGCAGTATTTT. It codes for CSASTSLGAQYF.